This T cell receptor (beta chain) is from a study of tumor-infiltrating lymphocytes in primary liver carcinoma. The roughly 17-31 mg bulk tissue piece was not sorted before simultaneous RNA and DNA extraction. Each tumor was sampled at four poles and its centre. The study, taken as a whole, reports: The proportion of top clones found throughout all five tumor regions was only about 7-24%. Tumors significantly exceeded blood in top-250-clone fraction (p = 0.039).

Details on this clonotype: Its specificity is unknown. Its ends do not fully match the called genes, so a read error is possible.

With 500 ng total RNA as template and a constant-region primer, TCR beta cDNA was made. Investigators got TCR beta libraries out of three nested multiplex PCR rounds, done with slightly modified ARM-PCR. The two initial PCR rounds, 9 to 11 cycles each, used TRBV1-TRBV30 forward and C-beta reverse primers. TCRdb fed the multiplex PCR reads into MiXCR, producing one record per CDR3 protein. The sample carries approximately 79,000 distinct CDR3 sequences, approximately 70% recorded once. CDR3 size: 16 residues. Per the germline V gene, CDR1 is ENHRY and CDR2 is SYGVKD. The origin of this receptor is a middle-aged man with primary liver carcinoma and hepatitis B virus infection. The genes are TRBV10-3 and TRBJ2-2, with a possible D match to TRBD2 (6 bases). Sequenced: liver tumor tissue from sampling region 4. Subset given: tumor region T4, right-lateral pole. CDR3 sequence (DNA): TGTGCCACCGCGGAGGGGACGAGTGATATCACCGGGGAGCTGTTATTT. Its translation is CATAEGTSDITGELLF.